The text below deals with one T cell receptor beta chain. Its cognate antigen has yet to be identified. This entry belongs to a study of CXCR3-negative and CXCR3-positive naive CD8 T cells (dated by TCRdb to the late 2010s). General notes on the study: Roughly 130 million TRB reads were obtained in total, roughly 1.5 +/- 0.3 million reads per library. Naive subsets from about 5 donors and memory cells from 3 donors were included in the TRBV-TRBJ cluster analysis. The diversity and physicochemical repertoire analyses included ten to eleven donors pooled from two independent experiments.

Results the study describes overall, beyond this receptor: Similar TRBV-TRBJ usage was shown by naive CXCR3-negative and CXCR3-positive cells from the same donor, whereas distinct patterns were shown by memory cells. Both naive subsets had comparably high repertoire diversity, while memory CD8+ T cells had much lower repertoire diversity. Surface CD5, linked to self-reactivity in mice, was comparable between naive subsets; TCR interaction strength was therefore also inferred from TRB CDR3 physicochemical properties. Because CXCR3 expression was partially decreased after cryopreservation, freshly isolated PBMCs were used for most assays.

For each CD8+ T cell subset, flow sorting was done in triplicate, and about 300,000 cells per subset went directly into RLT lysis buffer. Using standard density gradient centrifugation, peripheral blood mononuclear cells were isolated from buffy coats. An RNeasy Mini Kit was used to extract total RNA from the sorted cells. Sequenced on a NextSeq 550. The Human TCR Profiling Kit (MiLaboratory) was used to make UMI-labeled 5' RACE TRB cDNA libraries. cDNA synthesis used the entire amount of extracted RNA, and PCR amplification then used the entire amount of cDNA produced. The libraries were made side by side, with each library going through the same number of PCR cycles. The original pipeline was this. About 54,000 +/- 9,700 unique UMI-labeled TRB cDNA molecules per library were extracted with MIGEC and MiXCR, with at least two reads per UMI required. On average, each library contained approximately 40,000 +/- 10,000 functional in-frame TRB CDR3 nucleotide clonotypes without stop codons. After downsampling to 5000 UMI-labeled TRB molecules per sample, diversity metrics, including normalized Shannon-Wiener and Chao1, were computed in VDJtools. VDJtools computed clonotype-size-weighted physicochemical properties of the central five CDR3 residues: interaction energy, strength, volume and Kidera factor 4. TCRdb reprocessed the reads and assigns one entry to each CDR3 protein sequence, leaving out DNA. TCRdb's processing, not the authors', yielded these V and J calls. This sample's clone table shows 20,000 to 25,000 distinct CDR3 sequences. The ten largest clones capture around a fifth of the sample.

CDR1 and CDR2, looked up from the germline V gene, are LGHNA and YSLEER. The CDR3, cysteine through phenylalanine, is 15 amino acids long. There is no recorded DNA. Sample: memory CD8+ T cells from blood. Reading the label with the study, this specimen's cell subset or site is: conventional CD8+ memory T cells (TMEM), sorted as controls. The TCR originated in a human donor in good health. Some clones in this sample may be carry-over from other donors' samples. The rearrangement joined TRBV4-3 to TRBJ2-1; TCRdb proposes TRBD2, but this gene call is untestable without DNA. The CDR3 region has the sequence CASSQELAGVGEQFF.